Detailed here is one T cell receptor (beta chain). The antigen remains unidentified. The data stem from a study of high-grade serous ovarian cancer treatment subgroups. Turning to the study itself: Each sample yielded on average roughly 7,000 unique TCR beta rearrangements from more than 13,000 reads. Study-wide results and caveats: Without spatial data, bulk sequencing limits insight into HGSC tumor diversity. Different patients shared almost no repertoire; same-patient tumors shared about 0.11 to 0.85. The analyses considered CDR3 and ignored CDR1 and CDR2.

Tumor samples were taken before definitive surgery or chemotherapy. Produced via immunoSEQ multiplex PCR; TCRdb's table is partial and in-frame only. The sample has 10,000 to 12,000 clones, under 70% seen once. The CDR3 extends over 14 amino acids. The germline V gene has CDR1 SGHRS and CDR2 YFSETQ. Between the trimmed V and J ends, which lost 4 bases and 1 base, there was a span of 10 bases. V gene TRBV5-1 combines with J gene TRBJ2-3; D could derive from TRBD1 or TRBD2 (5 bases each). Source material: tumor tissue. The sequence was obtained from a human donor with high-grade serous ovarian cancer. CDR3 coding DNA: TGCGCCAGCAGCCAGGGACGGGGCACAGATACGCAGTATTTT. Amino acid sequence: CASSQGRGTDTQYF.